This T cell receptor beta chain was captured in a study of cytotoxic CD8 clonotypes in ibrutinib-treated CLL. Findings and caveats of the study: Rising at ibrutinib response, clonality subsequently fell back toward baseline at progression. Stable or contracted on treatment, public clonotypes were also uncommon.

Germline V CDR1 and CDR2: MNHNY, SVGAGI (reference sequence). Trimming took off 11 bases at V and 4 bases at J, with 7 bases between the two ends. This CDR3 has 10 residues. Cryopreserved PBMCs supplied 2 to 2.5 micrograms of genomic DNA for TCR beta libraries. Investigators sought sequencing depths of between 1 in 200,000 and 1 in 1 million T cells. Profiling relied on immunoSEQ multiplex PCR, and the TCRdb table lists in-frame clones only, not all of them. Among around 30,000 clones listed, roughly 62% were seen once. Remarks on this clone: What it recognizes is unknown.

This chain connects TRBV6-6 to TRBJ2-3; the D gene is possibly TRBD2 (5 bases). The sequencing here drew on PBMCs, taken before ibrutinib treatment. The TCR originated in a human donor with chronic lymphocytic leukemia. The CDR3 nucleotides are TGTGCCCTCGGGGCAGATACGCAGTATTTT. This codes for CALGADTQYF.